Sequencing of this T cell receptor beta chain was carried out in a study of CD8 T cells in ankylosing spondylitis. CDR3 length: 15 residues. V lost 5 bases and J lost 2, with 16 bases in between. CDR1 and CDR2 from the germline V gene are MNHNS and SASEGT. Making the TCR beta libraries involved quantitative 5'-RACE with molecular barcodes. Via MiXCR, TCRdb re-called the 5' RACE reads, giving one row per CDR3 protein. The sample lists about 250,000 distinct CDR3 sequences; more than 15% were seen once. Sequencing was performed on blood, either unsorted or a sorted T cell fraction (not recorded which). J is TRBJ2-7 and V is TRBV6-1; D perhaps matches TRBD2 (5 bases). The TCR was taken from a male donor with ankylosing spondylitis or in good health (not recorded which). CDR3 bases: TGTGCCAGCAGTCCCATGAGGGTGCCTCCCTACGAGCAGTACTTC. This gives the protein CASSPMRVPPYEQYF.